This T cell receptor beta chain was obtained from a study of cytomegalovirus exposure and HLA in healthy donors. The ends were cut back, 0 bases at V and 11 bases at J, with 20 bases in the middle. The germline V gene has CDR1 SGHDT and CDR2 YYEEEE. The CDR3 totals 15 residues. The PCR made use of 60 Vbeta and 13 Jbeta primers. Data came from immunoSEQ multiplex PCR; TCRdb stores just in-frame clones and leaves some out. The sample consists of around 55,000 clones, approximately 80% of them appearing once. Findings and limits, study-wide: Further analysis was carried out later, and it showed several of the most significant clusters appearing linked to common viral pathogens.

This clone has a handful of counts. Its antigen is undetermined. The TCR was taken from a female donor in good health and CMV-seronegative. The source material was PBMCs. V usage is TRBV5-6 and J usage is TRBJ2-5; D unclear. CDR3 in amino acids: CASSLAAAPRAEQYF. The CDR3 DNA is TGTGCCAGCAGCTTGGCCGCGGCTCCAAGAGCAGAGCAGTACTTC.